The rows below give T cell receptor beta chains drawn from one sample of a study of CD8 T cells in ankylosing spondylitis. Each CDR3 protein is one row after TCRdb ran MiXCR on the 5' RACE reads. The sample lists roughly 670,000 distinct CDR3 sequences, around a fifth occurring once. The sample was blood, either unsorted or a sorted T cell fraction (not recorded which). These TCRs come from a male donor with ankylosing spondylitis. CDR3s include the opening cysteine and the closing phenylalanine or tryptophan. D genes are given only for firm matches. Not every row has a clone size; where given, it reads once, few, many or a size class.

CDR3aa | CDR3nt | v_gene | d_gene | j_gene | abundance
CSVEKGTRGFDEQYF | TGCAGCGTTGAAAAGGGAACTCGGGGGTTCGACGAGCAGTACTTC | TRBV29-1 | . | TRBJ2-7 | .
CASSRRTAQETQYF | TGTGCCAGCAGCCGCAGGACAGCCCAAGAGACCCAGTACTTC | TRBV3-1 | . | TRBJ2-5 | .
CASSLAAGGPYEQYF | TGCGCCAGCAGCTTGGCTGCGGGAGGCCCCTACGAGCAGTACTTC | TRBV5-1 | TRBD2 | TRBJ2-7 | .
CASSLMTTTEAFF | TGTGCCAGCAGCTTAATGACGACCACTGAAGCTTTCTTT | TRBV7-3 | . | TRBJ1-1 | once
CASGQGWLMTQYF | TGTGCCAGCGGACAAGGATGGCTTATGACGCAGTATTTT | TRBV27 | . | TRBJ2-3 | few
CASSLEGETQYF | TGCGCCAGCAGCTTGGAAGGGGAGACCCAGTACTTC | TRBV5-1 | . | TRBJ2-5 | many
CASSFIAGGPFLETQYF | TGTGCCAGCAGTTTTATAGCGGGAGGGCCGTTTCTAGAGACCCAGTACTTC | TRBV28 | TRBD2 | TRBJ2-5 | .
CSVEEEAAYEQYF | TGCAGCGTTGAAGAGGAGGCAGCGTACGAGCAGTACTTC | TRBV29-1 | . | TRBJ2-7 | few
CASSVGPSGGTDTQYF | TGTGCCAGCAGCGTAGGCCCTAGCGGGGGCACAGATACGCAGTATTTT | TRBV9 | TRBD2 | TRBJ2-3 | few
CASSLAGGDDNQPQHF | TGCGCCAGCAGCTTGGCAGGGGGAGATGACAATCAGCCCCAGCATTTT | TRBV5-1 | TRBD1 | TRBJ1-5 | .
CASTRENTGELFF | TGTGCCAGTACCAGGGAAAACACCGGGGAGCTGTTTTTT | TRBV2 | . | TRBJ2-2 | few
CASSLSNSYEQYF | TGTGCCAGCAGTTTATCCAACTCCTACGAGCAGTACTTC | TRBV12-3/TRBV12-4 | . | TRBJ2-7 | many
CASSLGQGNTDTQYF | TGCGCCAGCAGCTTGGGACAAGGGAACACAGATACGCAGTATTTT | TRBV5-1 | . | TRBJ2-3 | .
CAVGGINEQFF | TGTGCGGTAGGGGGTATCAATGAGCAGTTCTTC | TRBV28 | . | TRBJ2-1 | few
CASSFSVEETQYF | TGTGCCAGCAGCTTTAGCGTGGAAGAGACCCAGTACTTC | TRBV7-9 | . | TRBJ2-5 | few
CASSSDARTRRLGTEAFF | TGCGCCAGCAGCTCCGATGCCCGGACGCGGCGGTTGGGCACTGAAGCTTTCTTT | TRBV5-1 | . | TRBJ1-1 | .
CSARDSDRIYEQYF | TGCAGTGCTAGAGATAGTGACCGGATCTACGAGCAGTACTTC | TRBV20-1 | . | TRBJ2-7 | few
CASSVMGGATNQPQHF | TGTGCCAGCAGCGTAATGGGGGGGGCGACGAATCAGCCCCAGCATTTT | TRBV12-3/TRBV12-4 | . | TRBJ1-5 | .
CASSPSPSSNEQYF | TGTGCCAGCTCACCAAGTCCGAGTAGCAACGAGCAGTACTTC | TRBV18 | . | TRBJ2-7 | .
CASSLRDGNYEQYF | TGTGCCAGCAGCCTCCGGGACGGTAACTACGAGCAGTACTTC | TRBV7-9 | . | TRBJ2-7 | few
CSAARDSRTEAFF | TGCAGTGCTGCTAGGGACAGTCGGACTGAAGCTTTCTTT | TRBV20-1 | TRBD1 | TRBJ1-1 | .
CASSFVGQAPHTGELFF | TGTGCCAGCAGCTTTGTGGGACAGGCGCCTCACACCGGGGAGCTGTTTTTT | TRBV13 | TRBD1 | TRBJ2-2 | .
CASSSGRTGELFF | TGTGCCAGCAGCTCCGGGAGGACCGGGGAGCTGTTTTTT | TRBV7-8 | TRBD2 | TRBJ2-2 | few
CASRVGGNTEAFF | TGTGCCAGCCGTGTCGGAGGGAACACTGAAGCTTTCTTT | TRBV25-1 | . | TRBJ1-1 | .
CASSLHTGGGGEQYF | TGTGCCAGCAGCTTACATACCGGGGGGGGCGGCGAGCAGTACTTC | TRBV28 | TRBD2 | TRBJ2-7 | .
CSARAQGRSDGYTF | TGCAGTGCTAGGGCACAGGGACGAAGTGATGGCTACACCTTC | TRBV20-1 | . | TRBJ1-2 | few
CSARSGTNEQFF | TGCAGCGCTCGCTCCGGGACCAATGAGCAGTTCTTC | TRBV29-1 | . | TRBJ2-1 | few
CASSQDPLGGTSISGELFF | TGCGCCAGCAGCCAAGATCCGTTGGGAGGGACTAGTATCTCCGGGGAGCTGTTTTTT | TRBV4-3 | TRBD2 | TRBJ2-2 | .
CASSLADRGIMGEQFF | TGCGCCAGCAGCTTGGCGGACAGGGGTATTATGGGTGAGCAGTTCTTC | TRBV5-1 | TRBD1 | TRBJ2-1 | .
CASSEGIIPEQYF | TGTGCCAGCAGTGAAGGGATTATCCCCGAGCAGTACTTC | TRBV25-1 | . | TRBJ2-7 | .
CSARDPKRGVAGETADTQYF | TGCAGTGCTAGAGATCCCAAGAGAGGAGTAGCGGGAGAAACAGCAGATACGCAGTATTTT | TRBV20-1 | TRBD2 | TRBJ2-3 | .
CASSLGFVLGVTSTDTQYF | TGTGCCAGCAGTTTGGGGTTTGTTTTAGGGGTTACTAGCACAGATACGCAGTATTTT | TRBV12-3/TRBV12-4 | . | TRBJ2-3 | .
CASSLVRGSSYEQYF | TGTGCCAGCAGCTTAGTCAGGGGCAGCTCCTACGAGCAGTACTTC | TRBV11-2 | . | TRBJ2-7 | .
CASNLGDRTYEQYF | TGCGCCAGCAACTTGGGGGACAGGACCTACGAGCAGTACTTC | TRBV5-1 | TRBD1 | TRBJ2-7 | few
CASSQDPTSETYNEQFF | TGCGCCAGCAGCCAAGATCCGACTAGCGAGACATACAATGAGCAGTTCTTC | TRBV4-1 | TRBD2 | TRBJ2-1 | .
CASSAPGELFF | TGCGCCAGCAGTGCACCCGGGGAGCTGTTTTTT | TRBV10-2 | . | TRBJ2-2 | few
CASNAGAYEQYF | TGTGCCAGCAACGCAGGGGCCTACGAGCAGTACTTC | TRBV28 | . | TRBJ2-7 | .
CASKPTGTPLHF | TGTGCCAGCAAACCGACAGGTACACCCCTCCACTTT | TRBV28 | . | TRBJ1-6 | many
CASHPGGTLHSYNEQFF | TGTGCCAGCCACCCGGGGGGGACCCTACACTCCTACAATGAGCAGTTCTTC | TRBV7-2 | TRBD2 | TRBJ2-1 | .
CASSFDRGGDIAKNIQYF | TGTGCCAGCAGCTTTGACAGGGGGGGAGATATAGCCAAAAACATTCAGTACTTC | TRBV5-5 | TRBD1 | TRBJ2-4 | few
CASGSQGDTEAFF | TGTGCCAGCGGCTCCCAGGGGGACACTGAAGCTTTCTTT | TRBV27 | TRBD1 | TRBJ1-1 | few
CSVRQPNTEAFF | TGCAGCGTTAGACAGCCGAACACTGAAGCTTTCTTT | TRBV29-1 | . | TRBJ1-1 | .
CASTGRDNYGYTF | TGTGCCAGCACGGGCAGGGACAACTATGGCTACACCTTC | TRBV7-4 | . | TRBJ1-2 | .
CASSPMGLAGERYNEQFF | TGTGCCAGCAGCCCGATGGGACTAGCGGGAGAAAGGTACAATGAGCAGTTCTTC | TRBV7-3 | TRBD2 | TRBJ2-1 | .
CASTEWETQYF | TGTGCCAGCACCGAATGGGAGACCCAGTACTTC | TRBV2 | . | TRBJ2-5 | .
CSVVHETQYF | TGCAGCGTTGTACATGAGACCCAGTACTTC | TRBV29-1 | . | TRBJ2-5 | .
CASSPLPLAGASYNEQFF | TGCGCCAGCAGCCCTTTGCCACTAGCGGGAGCTAGCTACAATGAGCAGTTCTTC | TRBV5-1 | TRBD2 | TRBJ2-1 | few
CASSPFSQGSNQPQHF | TGTGCCAGCTCACCATTTTCCCAGGGCAGCAATCAGCCCCAGCATTTT | TRBV18 | . | TRBJ1-5 | few
CASRGSGESPRNTDTQYF | TGTGCCAGCAGGGGGTCCGGGGAATCCCCTCGGAACACAGATACGCAGTATTTT | TRBV28 | . | TRBJ2-3 | .
CASSLELRNYGYTF | TGTGCCAGCAGCTTGGAGCTCCGGAACTATGGCTACACCTTC | TRBV5-4 | . | TRBJ1-2 | .
CAISEGGTLRWEQFF | TGTGCCATCAGTGAAGGAGGGACCCTCCGGTGGGAGCAGTTCTTC | TRBV10-3 | . | TRBJ2-1 | .
CASTGTVPGELFF | TGTGCCAGCACGGGGACCGTACCCGGGGAGCTGTTTTTT | TRBV28 | . | TRBJ2-2 | .
CASSLEGQGNSPLHF | TGCGCCAGCAGCTTGGAAGGACAGGGAAATTCACCCCTCCACTTT | TRBV5-1 | TRBD1 | TRBJ1-6 | .
CASSVDVAGASETQYF | TGTGCCAGCAGCGTAGATGTAGCGGGAGCTTCGGAGACCCAGTACTTC | TRBV9 | TRBD2 | TRBJ2-5 | few
CSARDRVTGGYGYTF | TGCAGTGCTAGAGATCGGGTGACAGGTGGCTATGGCTACACCTTC | TRBV20-1 | . | TRBJ1-2 | few
CASSPLGGPEGHGYTF | TGTGCCAGCTCACCACTCGGGGGGCCCGAGGGACATGGCTACACCTTC | TRBV18 | . | TRBJ1-2 | few
CAISEATGGLGAFF | TGTGCCATCAGTGAGGCCACCGGGGGGCTTGGCGCTTTCTTT | TRBV10-3 | . | TRBJ1-1 | many
CASSRQGYGNTIYF | TGTGCCAGCAGTCGACAGGGCTACGGAAACACCATATATTTT | TRBV12-3/TRBV12-4 | TRBD1 | TRBJ1-3 | few
CASSQEGRPNTGELFF | TGTGCCAGCAGCCAAGAAGGGCGACCGAACACCGGGGAGCTGTTTTTT | TRBV4-1 | . | TRBJ2-2 | .
CASIPDKSYEQYF | TGTGCCAGCATCCCAGACAAATCCTACGAGCAGTACTTC | TRBV6-2/TRBV6-3 | . | TRBJ2-7 | .